Listed below are T cell receptor beta chains from one sample, sequenced in a study of cytomegalovirus exposure and HLA in healthy donors. Profiling relied on immunoSEQ multiplex PCR, and the TCRdb table lists in-frame clones only, not all of them. Altogether 150,000 to 200,000 clones are present, 70% being singletons, with the ten largest covering approximately 4.6%. The sequencing input was PBMCs. The receptors originated from a man aged 18 to 30 in good health and CMV-seropositive. The CDR3 runs from the conserved cysteine through the conserved F or W. The order of the fields is V gene, J gene, D gene, clone size, CDR3 protein, CDR3 DNA. A D gene is named only where the DNA matches it firmly. The size entry is marked missing in some rows and otherwise reads once, few, many or a size class.

>TRBV28|TRBJ1-6|TRBD1|.
CASSIRDRGSPLHF
TGTGCCAGCAGTATTCGGGACAGGGGTTCACCCCTCCACTTT
>TRBV4-3|TRBJ1-4|TRBD1|.
CASSQDLGTGVEKLFF
TGCGCCAGCAGCCAAGATCTTGGGACAGGGGTTGAAAAACTGTTTTTT
>TRBV28|TRBJ1-5|.|few
CASSLYGTNSNQPQHF
TGTGCCAGCAGTTTATATGGCACAAATAGCAATCAGCCCCAGCATTTT
>TRBV6-5|TRBJ1-2|.|.
CASSLRGVGNYGYTF
TGTGCCAGCAGCCTACGGGGGGTTGGTAACTATGGCTACACCTTC
>TRBV4-1|TRBJ1-1|TRBD1|few
CASSQEKGRGLEAFF
TGCGCCAGCAGCCAAGAGAAGGGCAGGGGGCTTGAAGCTTTCTTT
>TRBV5-1|TRBJ2-1|TRBD1|.
CASSSPGQGTNEQFF
TGCGCCAGCAGCTCGCCGGGACAGGGCACTAATGAGCAGTTCTTC
>TRBV27|TRBJ1-2|TRBD1|.
CASSFQGAAYGYTF
TGTGCCAGCAGTTTCCAGGGGGCTGCCTATGGCTACACCTTC
>TRBV29-1|TRBJ1-3|TRBD1|.
CSVAGQPSSGNTIYF
TGCAGCGTTGCGGGACAGCCGAGCTCTGGAAACACCATATATTTT
>TRBV28|TRBJ1-1|TRBD1|.
CASSSTGGEGGTEAFF
TGTGCCAGCAGTTCCACAGGGGGAGAGGGGGGCACTGAAGCTTTCTTT
>TRBV4-2|TRBJ2-3|.|.
CASSQAGGPWTDTQYF
TGTGCCAGCAGCCAAGCCGGGGGGCCCTGGACAGATACGCAGTATTTT
>TRBV19|TRBJ2-1|TRBD1|.
CAISTGGSYNEQFF
TGTGCCATCTCGACAGGGGGCAGCTACAATGAGCAGTTCTTC
>TRBV11-3|TRBJ1-1|TRBD1|.
CASSRGQGITPFEAFF
TGTGCCAGCAGCCGGGGACAGGGCATAACGCCATTTGAAGCTTTCTTT
>TRBV14|TRBJ2-1|.|.
CASSQVGQGSYNEQFF
TGTGCCAGCAGCCAAGTCGGACAAGGCTCCTACAATGAGCAGTTCTTC
>TRBV29-1|TRBJ2-1|TRBD1|.
CSVGRDRGGGRSYNEQFF
TGCAGCGTGGGGCGGGACAGGGGTGGAGGTCGATCCTACAATGAGCAGTTCTTC
>TRBV6-1|TRBJ1-1|.|.
CASRLGGIGGTEAFF
TGTGCCAGCAGATTGGGGGGGATAGGGGGCACTGAAGCTTTCTTT
>TRBV2|TRBJ2-5|TRBD1|.
CASSGDSQETQYF
TGTGCCAGCAGTGGGGACAGCCAAGAGACCCAGTACTTC
>TRBV7-9|TRBJ2-1|.|.
CASSFWDSGGGEQFF
TGTGCCAGCAGCTTCTGGGACTCCGGGGGTGGAGAGCAGTTCTTC
>TRBV15|TRBJ1-4|.|.
CATSRDITGIDEKLFF
TGTGCCACCAGCAGAGATATAACAGGAATTGATGAAAAACTGTTTTTT
>TRBV6-1|TRBJ1-5|.|.
CASSPTLGNQPQHF
TGTGCCAGCAGCCCCACTTTGGGCAATCAGCCCCAGCATTTT
>TRBV19|TRBJ2-3|TRBD2|.
CASSLGISGDQDTQYF
TGTGCCAGTAGTCTGGGTATAAGCGGGGATCAAGATACGCAGTATTTT
>TRBV29-1|TRBJ1-1|.|.
CSGVGHPSTEAFF
TGCAGCGGGGTGGGCCATCCCAGCACTGAAGCTTTCTTT
>TRBV30|TRBJ1-3|.|.
CAWGAGGNTIYF
TGTGCCTGGGGAGCGGGAGGAAACACCATATATTTT
>TRBV19|TRBJ2-5|.|.
CASSGEETQYF
TGTGCCAGTAGCGGGGAAGAGACCCAGTACTTC
>TRBV6-5|TRBJ1-1|.|.
CASTPRVGTEAFF
TGTGCCAGCACCCCGAGGGTAGGAACTGAAGCTTTCTTT
>TRBV5-6|TRBJ2-1|.|few
CASSTGNREFF
TGTGCCAGCAGCACCGGGAACAGGGAGTTCTTC
>TRBV19|TRBJ2-4|.|.
CASSTRGSGSAKNIQYF
TGTGCCAGTAGTACCCGAGGGTCCGGGTCAGCCAAAAACATTCAGTACTTC
>TRBV5-1|TRBJ1-2|.|few
CASSPGVDYGYTF
TGCGCCAGCAGCCCAGGGGTGGACTATGGCTACACCTTC
>TRBV9|TRBJ1-5|.|.
CASSPTGLSNQPQHF
TGTGCCAGCAGCCCAACAGGGCTCAGCAATCAGCCCCAGCATTTT
>TRBV7-7|TRBJ2-5|TRBD1|once
CASSSDWTGQETQYF
TGTGCTAGCAGCTCAGACTGGACAGGCCAAGAGACCCAGTACTTC
>TRBV10-3|TRBJ1-1|.|.
CAISDSVMNTEAFF
TGTGCCATCAGTGACAGCGTTATGAACACTGAAGCTTTCTTT
>TRBV7-2|TRBJ2-3|.|.
CASNGGVGTDTQYF
TGTGCCAGCAATGGCGGAGTTGGGACAGATACGCAGTATTTT
>TRBV7-9|TRBJ1-4|TRBD1|.
CASRANHRGGLTNEKLFF
TGTGCCAGCAGAGCCAATCACAGGGGCGGGTTAACTAATGAAAAACTGTTTTTT
>TRBV6-5|TRBJ1-2|TRBD1|.
CASSYRPGGKGGYTF
TGTGCCAGCAGTTACAGGCCAGGGGGCAAAGGTGGCTACACCTTC
>TRBV27|TRBJ1-1|TRBD1|.
CASSFTTGLRTEAFF
TGTGCCAGCAGTTTTACGACAGGGCTGCGCACTGAAGCTTTCTTT
>TRBV30|TRBJ1-1|.|.
CAWTPGMNTEAFF
TGTGCCTGGACTCCAGGCATGAACACTGAAGCTTTCTTT
>TRBV6-5|TRBJ1-5|.|many
CASRPQNQPQHF
TGTGCCAGCAGGCCCCAGAATCAGCCCCAGCATTTT
>TRBV7-8|TRBJ1-5|.|.
CASSLTEDTAAQHF
TGTGCCAGCAGCTTAACTGAGGACACCGCCGCCCAGCATTTT
>TRBV10-1|TRBJ2-1|TRBD1|.
CASSDSSRGLAVNEQFF
TGCGCCAGCAGTGACTCATCCAGGGGGCTCGCTGTGAATGAGCAGTTCTTC
>TRBV7-2|TRBJ1-1|.|.
CASSLHMNTEAFF
TGTGCCAGCAGCTTACACATGAACACTGAAGCTTTCTTT
>TRBV5-6|TRBJ1-1|TRBD1|.
CASSPETGTPTEAFF
TGTGCCAGCAGCCCTGAGACAGGGACCCCCACTGAAGCTTTCTTT
>TRBV30|TRBJ1-1|.|.
CAWTDGTWGTEAFF
TGTGCCTGGACGGACGGGACTTGGGGCACTGAAGCTTTCTTT
>TRBV30|TRBJ2-4|TRBD2|.
CAWSLGGSRNIQYF
TGTGCCTGGAGTCTCGGGGGGAGCCGAAACATTCAGTACTTC
>TRBV28|TRBJ2-3|TRBD2|once
CASRSAGSTDTQYF
TGTGCCAGCAGGTCAGCGGGGAGCACAGATACGCAGTATTTT
>TRBV19|TRBJ1-1|TRBD1|.
CASRGDRESTEAFF
TGTGCCAGTAGGGGGGACAGGGAGAGCACTGAAGCTTTCTTT
>TRBV5-1|TRBJ2-5|TRBD2|few
CASTLAGGLLETQYF
TGCGCCAGCACCCTAGCGGGGGGGCTTTTAGAGACCCAGTACTTC
>TRBV2|TRBJ2-3|.|once
CASSGTSTDTQYF
TGTGCCAGCAGTGGTACTAGCACAGATACGCAGTATTTT
>TRBV30|TRBJ2-3|TRBD2|.
CAWAPPAGDADTQYF
TGTGCCTGGGCCCCCCCGGCGGGAGACGCAGATACGCAGTATTTT
>TRBV2|TRBJ2-3|.|few
CASSGLGTRRDTQYF
TGTGCCAGCAGTGGACTAGGAACGCGAAGAGATACGCAGTATTTT
>TRBV7-3|TRBJ1-1|.|.
CASSLNRNTEAFF
TGTGCCAGCAGCTTAAACAGGAACACTGAAGCTTTCTTT
>TRBV7-9|TRBJ2-3|TRBD2|.
CASSFAGGFTDTQYF
TGTGCCAGCAGCTTCGCGGGGGGATTCACAGATACGCAGTATTTT
>TRBV6-6|TRBJ2-6|.|.
CASSYGLSGANVLTF
TGTGCCAGCAGTTACGGGCTCTCTGGGGCCAACGTCCTGACTTTC
>TRBV27|TRBJ2-1|TRBD2|.
CASSPATSGRVSTYNEQFF
TGTGCCAGCAGTCCGGCCACTAGCGGGAGGGTATCCACCTACAATGAGCAGTTCTTC
>TRBV30|TRBJ1-6|TRBD1|.
CAWKGQGASSPLHF
TGTGCCTGGAAGGGACAGGGGGCGAGTTCACCCCTCCACTTT
>TRBV5-1|TRBJ1-2|TRBD1|.
CASSWSTGQNYGYTF
TGCGCCAGCAGCTGGAGCACGGGACAGAACTATGGCTACACCTTC
>TRBV19|TRBJ1-1|.|.
CASSIGLGGRMNTEAFF
TGTGCCAGTAGTATAGGGTTAGGAGGCAGGATGAACACTGAAGCTTTCTTT
>TRBV28|TRBJ1-2|TRBD1|.
CASRGQARITF
TGTGCCAGCAGGGGACAGGCTAGGATAACCTTC